The entry below describes one T cell receptor (beta chain). Its antigen is undetermined. These data are taken from a study of T cell responses to AZD1222 COVID-19 vaccine. Study findings and constraints: Dominant CD4 TCR responses targeted spike regions 160-218 and 743-854. The reported proportion of spike-specific TCRs targeting unmutated variant regions was nearly half.

Clones were read by immunoSEQ multiplex PCR, and TCRdb kept only the in-frame ones, dropping some. This sample has 130,000 or so clones; 75% to 95% occur once, and the top ten carry 5.4%. The origin of this receptor is an adult in good health. Sample: peripheral blood, taken on day 0 of AZD1222 vaccination.

In DNA, the CDR3 is TGTGCCAGCCTGCGAAGGGGCGAGCAGTACTTC. This encodes CASLRRGEQYF. This chain connects TRBV6-5 to TRBJ2-7; D may be TRBD1 (5 bases). V was trimmed by 8 bases and J by 6 bases, leaving 11 bases between them. Germline CDR1 and CDR2: MNHEY and SVGAGI. The CDR3 is made up of 11 amino acids.